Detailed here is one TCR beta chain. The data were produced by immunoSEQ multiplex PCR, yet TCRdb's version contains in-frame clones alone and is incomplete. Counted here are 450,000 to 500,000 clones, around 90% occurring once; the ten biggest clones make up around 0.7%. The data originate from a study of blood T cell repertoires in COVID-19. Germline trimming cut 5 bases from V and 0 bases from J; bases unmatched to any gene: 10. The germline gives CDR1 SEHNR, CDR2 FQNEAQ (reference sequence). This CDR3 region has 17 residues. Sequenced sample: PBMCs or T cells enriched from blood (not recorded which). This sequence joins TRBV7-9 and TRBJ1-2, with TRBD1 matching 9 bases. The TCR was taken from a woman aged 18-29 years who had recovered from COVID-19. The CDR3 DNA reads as TGTGCCAGCAGCCCGGGACAGGGCAGACCAGCTAACTATGGCTACACCTTC. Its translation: CASSPGQGRPANYGYTF.